Listed below are T cell receptor beta chains from one sample, sequenced in a study of cytomegalovirus exposure and HLA in healthy donors. Sequencing used immunoSEQ multiplex PCR; TCRdb keeps in-frame clones, though not all of them. There are approximately 110,000 clones in the sample; 70% to 85% occur only once, and around 2.5% lies in the top ten. Sequenced: PBMCs. Receptors originate from a woman between 18 and 29 years old in good health and CMV-seronegative. CDR3s include the opening cysteine and the closing phenylalanine or tryptophan. The order of the fields is V gene, J gene, CDR3 protein.

V: TRBV27
J: TRBJ2-7
CDR3: CASSGLDPYEQYF

V: TRBV28
J: TRBJ1-2
CDR3: CASRAGGDGYTF

V: TRBV18
J: .
CDR3: CASKNREKDYEQYF

V: TRBV27
J: TRBJ2-1
CDR3: CASSLQGEDNEQFF

V: TRBV2
J: TRBJ1-5
CDR3: CASSEESTSNQPQHF

V: TRBV5-1
J: TRBJ2-3
CDR3: CASSLAGVGTDTQYF

V: TRBV14
J: TRBJ1-2
CDR3: CASSQGFLAGFNYGYTF

V: TRBV5-4
J: TRBJ2-5
CDR3: CASSLGAGKTQYF

V: TRBV7-9
J: TRBJ2-1
CDR3: CASSLRGTSGRGYNEQFF

V: TRBV10-1
J: TRBJ1-2
CDR3: CASSPSPDRSLYGYTF

V: TRBV7-2
J: TRBJ2-5
CDR3: CASSGRTGRETQYF

V: TRBV7-9
J: TRBJ1-4
CDR3: CASSSMQGKEKLFF

V: TRBV19
J: TRBJ2-7
CDR3: CASTPGASYEQYF

V: TRBV5-1
J: TRBJ1-1
CDR3: CASGTGTVTEAFF

V: TRBV7-9
J: TRBJ2-1
CDR3: CASSPPIAGGGGEQFF

V: TRBV27
J: TRBJ1-5
CDR3: CASRGTGTGELAQHF

V: TRBV4-1
J: TRBJ1-1
CDR3: CASSHDRGVTEAFF

V: TRBV7-2
J: TRBJ2-6
CDR3: CASSQVGSGANVLTF

V: TRBV5-4
J: TRBJ2-7
CDR3: CASSFSRDYEQYF

V: TRBV28
J: TRBJ2-5
CDR3: CASSSPGLAGGETQYF

V: TRBV4-2
J: TRBJ2-5
CDR3: CASSHKAGFKETQYF

V: TRBV28
J: TRBJ2-7
CDR3: CASSTPYEQYF

V: TRBV4-2
J: TRBJ2-7
CDR3: CASSQELAGVEQYF

V: TRBV25-1
J: TRBJ1-2
CDR3: CASSDYGQNSNYGYTF

V: TRBV5-1
J: TRBJ1-2
CDR3: CASSLDGAVPTNGYTF

V: TRBV6-1
J: TRBJ2-1
CDR3: CASSVRDGTGSNEQFF

V: TRBV27
J: TRBJ2-2
CDR3: CASRIRGGELFF

V: TRBV6-1
J: TRBJ1-6
CDR3: CASSEAGQSSYNSPLHF

V: TRBV2
J: TRBJ1-2
CDR3: CASPPGTVTYGYTF

V: TRBV19
J: TRBJ2-3
CDR3: CASTKRGNTDTQYF

V: TRBV6-5
J: TRBJ1-4
CDR3: CASSYEGVTNEKLFF

V: TRBV7-2
J: TRBJ2-2
CDR3: CASSLTPSGSTGELFF

V: TRBV2
J: TRBJ2-4
CDR3: CASRFETGAKNIQYF

V: TRBV2
J: TRBJ2-2
CDR3: CASSEETGGQTGELFF

V: TRBV30
J: TRBJ1-4
CDR3: CACGRANEKLFF

V: TRBV7-9
J: TRBJ1-2
CDR3: CASSTQGSGYTF

V: TRBV18
J: TRBJ2-4
CDR3: CASSPRWELTKNIQYF

V: TRBV7-9
J: TRBJ2-7
CDR3: CASSLKREFNEQYF

V: TRBV7-9
J: TRBJ1-3
CDR3: CASSLAIVDTRVNTIYF

V: TRBV18
J: TRBJ1-1
CDR3: CASSPSTGSTEAFF

V: TRBV19
J: TRBJ1-2
CDR3: CASSIGWTGVFVNYGYTF

V: TRBV6-5
J: TRBJ1-1
CDR3: CASIKLPGGTEAFF

V: TRBV7-2
J: TRBJ2-2
CDR3: CASSPWTGERELFF

V: TRBV6-6
J: TRBJ1-2
CDR3: CASSSDRNYGYTF

V: TRBV23-1
J: TRBJ1-1
CDR3: CASSQWGGSVVNTEAFF

V: TRBV6-5
J: TRBJ2-5
CDR3: CASSTRGGEETQYF

V: TRBV6-4
J: TRBJ2-3
CDR3: CASRAIGGSSTDTQYF

V: TRBV28
J: TRBJ2-4
CDR3: CASSLSQGDHIQYF

V: TRBV2
J: TRBJ2-3
CDR3: CASSTRPEDTQYF

V: TRBV19
J: TRBJ2-5
CDR3: CASSPGQGEVETQYF

V: TRBV6-1
J: TRBJ2-5
CDR3: CASSEARSGGAKTQYF

V: TRBV18
J: TRBJ1-2
CDR3: CASSAQGGDGYTF

V: TRBV6-1
J: TRBJ1-1
CDR3: CARRRNRYTEAFF